This T cell receptor (beta chain) comes out of a study of blood T cell repertoires in COVID-19. In the authors' workflow: Researchers report that nucleated cell counts were estimated from reference gene primer amplification. Sequencing used immunoSEQ multiplex PCR; TCRdb keeps in-frame clones, though not all of them. The V and J calls and clone size are taken from that table; D and trimming were inferred from the DNA. The repertoire has a few hundred thousand clones, roughly 90% of them found once; the top ten carry about 9.8%. V lost 3 bases and J lost 2; bases outside the gene matches: 3. The length of the CDR3 is 16 residues. Germline assignment: CDR1 SEHNR and CDR2 FQNEAQ (reference sequence). Clinical history reported by participants formed the basis on which cohorts were assigned.

Sequencing was done on a sample of PBMCs or T cells enriched from blood (not recorded which). This clonotype was sampled from a woman aged 18-29 years who had recovered from COVID-19. This chain uses TRBV7-9 with TRBJ1-4, with TRBD1 identical over 10 bases. The CDR3 loop is CASSLTGGSTNEKLFF. The CDR3 nucleotides are TGTGCCAGCAGCTTGACAGGGGGCTCGACTAATGAAAAACTGTTTTTT. The full variable domain, completed using reference TRBV7-9 and TRBJ1-4, is DTGVSQNPRHKITKRGQNVTFRCDPISEHNRLYWYRQTLGQGPEFLTYFQNEAQLEKSRLLSDRFSAERPKGSFSTLEIQRTEQGDSAMYLCASSLTGGSTNEKLFFGSGTQLSVL.